The present entry profiles one T cell receptor beta chain with its context. Its specificity is unknown. The patients had HPV-negative, locally advanced oral cavity squamous cell carcinoma. This entry belongs to a study of neoadjuvant anti-PD-1 for oral cavity cancer. As for the study in general: Non-progressing patients received a fourth nivolumab dose near day 43, then surgery on days 50-56.

Germline V CDR1 and CDR2: PRHDT, FYEKMQ (reference sequence). This CDR3 is 13 amino acids long. V gave up 4 bases and J gave up 4 bases, with 11 bases separating them. Six replicates per PBMC sample, mostly from 480 ng of genomic DNA. The assay was immunoSEQ multiplex PCR, and TCRdb's table has in-frame clones only and misses some. Among 15,000 to 20,000 clones, roughly 70% were seen once, and the ten largest hold approximately 2.5%. General study points: Each response group had just a few patients in TCR analyses.

This TCR was recovered from a person aged 35-79 years with oral cavity squamous cell carcinoma. V gene TRBV13 combines with J gene TRBJ2-7; tentatively, D is TRBD2 (6 bases). The sample consisted of PBMCs, taken before nivolumab (anti-PD-1) treatment. The CDR3 is CASSSRLGYEQYF. The CDR3 DNA reads TGTGCCAGCAGCTCCCGACTAGGTTACGAGCAGTACTTC.